A selection of T cell receptor beta chains follows, all from one sample in a study of response to subunit inactivated influenza vaccine. TCRdb recomputed calls from the RT-PCR reads with MiXCR, one row per CDR3 protein. The data hold around 200,000 distinct CDR3 sequences, with around 9.2% observed a single time. Material: non-naive T cells sorted from PBMCs, obtained on the day of vaccination. These TCRs come from a man between 50 and 59 years old who received an inactivated influenza vaccine. The CDR3 runs from the conserved cysteine through the conserved F or W. D genes are given only for firm matches. Some rows have no size entry. The others give once, few or many, or a class for an expanded clone.

abundance,j_gene,v_gene,d_gene,CDR3aa,CDR3nt
many,TRBJ2-2,TRBV2,NA,CASSRDTPNTGELFF,TGTGCCAGCAGCAGGGACACCCCGAACACCGGGGAGCTGTTTTTT
NA,TRBJ1-2,TRBV5-4,NA,CASSFAGERFNYGYTF,TGTGCCAGCAGCTTCGCAGGGGAACGATTTAACTATGGCTACACCTTC
many,TRBJ2-3,TRBV29-1,TRBD2,CSVLGVQTSGGTDTQYF,TGCAGCGTTCTGGGGGTTCAAACTAGCGGGGGCACAGATACGCAGTATTTT
many,TRBJ2-5,TRBV5-1,TRBD2,CASSFASSGQETQYF,TGCGCCAGCAGCTTTGCTTCTAGCGGACAAGAGACCCAGTACTTC
few,TRBJ2-5,TRBV3-1,NA,CASSQDSPMGTQYF,TGTGCCAGCAGCCAAGATTCTCCAATGGGGACCCAGTACTTC
many,TRBJ2-5,TRBV20-1,NA,CSARGLDYKETQYF,TGCAGTGCTAGAGGACTAGACTATAAAGAGACCCAGTACTTC
NA,TRBJ2-3,TRBV5-6,NA,CASSLRVSSTDTQYF,TGTGCCAGCAGCCTCCGGGTTTCTAGCACAGATACGCAGTATTTT
few,TRBJ2-5,TRBV20-1,TRBD2,CSATWTSGSMETQYF,TGCAGTGCTACCTGGACTAGCGGGAGTATGGAGACCCAGTACTTC
NA,TRBJ2-2,TRBV7-2,TRBD2,CASRGSGNQNTGVLFF,TGTGCCAGCAGGGGGAGCGGGAATCAAAACACCGGGGTGCTGTTTTTT
few,TRBJ2-1,TRBV6-1,TRBD2,CASNRLAGDLGNEQFF,TGTGCCAGCAATCGACTAGCGGGAGACCTCGGGAATGAGCAGTTCTTC
many,TRBJ2-2,TRBV20-1,TRBD2,CSASTLAGGNTGELFF,TGCAGTGCTAGCACCCTAGCGGGAGGGAACACCGGGGAGCTGTTTTTT
many,TRBJ2-5,TRBV12-3/TRBV12-4,NA,CASSYGSQETQYF,TGTGCCAGCAGTTACGGGTCTCAAGAGACCCAGTACTTC
NA,TRBJ2-7,TRBV4-3,NA,CASSRLPGTTYEQYF,TGCGCCAGCAGCCGCCTACCCGGGACAACCTACGAGCAGTACTTC
NA,TRBJ1-1,TRBV7-9,TRBD1,CASSPTGALNTEAFF,TGTGCCAGCAGCCCGACAGGGGCTTTAAACACTGAAGCTTTCTTT
NA,TRBJ2-1,TRBV7-2,NA,CASSPGVLAGNEQFF,TGTGCCAGCAGCCCAGGGGTTCTAGCAGGGAATGAGCAGTTCTTC
few,TRBJ2-3,TRBV7-8,NA,CASSLELGIYSSTDTQYF,TGTGCCAGCAGCTTAGAGTTAGGCATTTACTCTAGCACAGATACGCAGTATTTT
many,TRBJ2-5,TRBV29-1,NA,CSAEGSLGQETQYF,TGCAGCGCCGAGGGGTCGTTGGGACAAGAGACCCAGTACTTC
NA,TRBJ1-6,TRBV6-5,NA,CASIGSGALHF,TGTGCCAGCATTGGCAGTGGGGCCCTCCACTTT
few,TRBJ2-3,TRBV20-1,NA,CSAKGELTDTQYF,TGCAGTGCGAAGGGGGAGTTGACAGATACGCAGTATTTT
many,TRBJ1-1,TRBV5-1,TRBD1,CASSGGQGGTEAFF,TGCGCCAGCAGCGGGGGACAGGGGGGAACTGAAGCTTTCTTT
NA,TRBJ2-3,TRBV20-1,TRBD1,CSASRQGTDTQYF,TGCAGTGCTAGCAGACAGGGGACAGATACGCAGTATTTT
few,TRBJ2-7,TRBV4-3,NA,CASSQGVAYEQYF,TGCGCCAGCAGCCAGGGTGTGGCGTACGAGCAGTACTTC
few,TRBJ2-5,TRBV19,TRBD2,CASSMAGRGETQYF,TGTGCCAGTAGTATGGCGGGGAGGGGAGAGACCCAGTACTTC
many,TRBJ2-7,TRBV20-1,TRBD2,CSAPLTGGYYEQYF,TGCAGTGCGCCTCTCACGGGAGGGTACTACGAGCAGTACTTC
few,TRBJ2-1,TRBV6-2/TRBV6-3,TRBD2,CASSYLAGAYNEQFF,TGTGCCAGCAGTTACTTAGCGGGAGCCTACAATGAGCAGTTCTTC
NA,TRBJ1-6,TRBV6-5,NA,CASSYSTGGGSPLHF,TGTGCCAGCAGTTACTCGACTGGGGGGGGTTCACCCCTCCACTTT
NA,TRBJ2-3,TRBV15,NA,CATSRDRAPRRNTDTQDF,TGTGCCACCAGCAGAGATCGGGCTCCCCGGCGGAACACAGATACGCAGGATTTT
NA,TRBJ1-1,TRBV6-2/TRBV6-3,NA,CASRPGRGNTEAFF,TGTGCCAGCAGACCCGGACGGGGAAACACTGAAGCTTTCTTT
few,TRBJ1-2,TRBV7-2,NA,CASSPWVEGGYTF,TGTGCCAGCAGCCCTTGGGTCGAGGGTGGCTACACCTTC
NA,TRBJ1-1,TRBV18,TRBD1,CASSPRTGNWDTEAFF,TGTGCCAGCTCACCACGGACAGGGAATTGGGACACTGAAGCTTTCTTT
NA,TRBJ2-1,TRBV4-3,NA,CASSQEALAPNEQFF,TGCGCCAGCAGCCAAGAGGCACTAGCTCCCAATGAGCAGTTCTTC
NA,TRBJ2-3,TRBV10-2,TRBD2,CASRDRGGNTDTQYF,TGCGCCAGCAGAGACCGGGGGGGCAACACAGATACGCAGTATTTT
NA,TRBJ1-1,TRBV5-6,NA,CASSLWQPNTEAFF,TGTGCCAGCAGCTTGTGGCAACCTAACACTGAAGCTTTCTTT
many,TRBJ1-6,TRBV20-1,NA,CSASGQNSPLHF,TGCAGTGCTAGTGGTCAGAATTCACCCCTCCACTTT
few,TRBJ2-7,TRBV12-3/TRBV12-4,NA,CASSLNLGSYEQYF,TGTGCCAGCAGTTTAAACCTCGGCTCCTACGAGCAGTACTTC
few,TRBJ2-5,TRBV3-1,TRBD1,CASSQDHGQGIPHNTETQYF,TGTGCCAGCAGCCAAGATCACGGACAGGGGATCCCCCACAACACGGAGACCCAGTACTTC
many,TRBJ2-1,TRBV4-2,TRBD2,CASSRRAGGPGNEQFF,TGTGCCAGCAGCCGAAGAGCGGGAGGGCCGGGAAATGAGCAGTTCTTC
few,TRBJ2-1,TRBV11-3,NA,CASSPGGQFPSNEQFF,TGTGCCAGCAGCCCGGGGGGACAGTTTCCGTCAAATGAGCAGTTCTTC
NA,TRBJ2-3,TRBV7-2,TRBD2,CASSSRGGIQTDTQYF,TGTGCCAGCAGCTCCCGGGGGGGTATTCAGACAGATACGCAGTATTTT
NA,TRBJ1-2,TRBV20-1,NA,CSGSRGGDGYTF,TGCAGTGGGTCGAGGGGGGGTGATGGCTACACCTTC
many,TRBJ2-3,TRBV11-2,TRBD2,CASSLVFAGLAAPYADTQYF,TGTGCCAGCAGCTTAGTCTTTGCGGGACTAGCGGCCCCATATGCAGATACGCAGTATTTT
few,TRBJ2-2,TRBV10-1,TRBD1,CASRAGQGTGELFF,TGCGCCAGCAGAGCAGGACAGGGCACCGGGGAGCTGTTTTTT
many,TRBJ2-3,TRBV4-3,TRBD2,CASSQDRTSGIVQYF,TGCGCCAGCAGCCAAGATCGGACTAGCGGGATTGTGCAGTATTTT
many,TRBJ2-3,TRBV5-1,NA,CASSLAATDTQYF,TGCGCCAGCAGCTTGGCAGCCACAGATACGCAGTATTTT
few,TRBJ1-6,TRBV4-2,NA,CASSRDYGQNNSPLHF,TGTGCCAGCAGCCGAGACTACGGACAGAATAATTCACCCCTCCACTTT
NA,TRBJ2-3,TRBV6-1,NA,CASRQGGSYTDTQYF,TGTGCCAGCAGACAGGGGGGGTCCTACACAGATACGCAGTATTTT
many,TRBJ2-2,TRBV7-8,NA,CASSLYGTGSGELFF,TGTGCCAGCAGCTTATATGGTACGGGGTCCGGGGAGCTGTTTTTT
NA,TRBJ1-6,TRBV27,NA,CASSVRGAHRNSPLHF,TGTGCCAGCAGTGTCCGGGGGGCCCATCGTAATTCACCCCTCCACTTT
few,TRBJ2-5,TRBV19,NA,CASSIASRSEETQYF,TGTGCCAGTAGTATAGCGTCTAGATCGGAAGAGACCCAGTACTTC
NA,TRBJ1-5,TRBV6-1,NA,CASSEFGKQDQPQHF,TGTGCCAGCAGTGAATTCGGCAAACAAGATCAGCCCCAGCATTTT
few,TRBJ2-1,TRBV7-3,NA,CASSTGRKRRPDNEQFF,TGTGCCAGCAGCACCGGCCGTAAGCGGAGGCCCGACAATGAGCAGTTCTTC
NA,TRBJ2-5,TRBV18,TRBD2,CASSPPGLPLETQYF,TGTGCCAGCTCACCCCCGGGACTACCCCTAGAGACCCAGTACTTC
many,TRBJ2-5,TRBV7-6,TRBD2,CASSPWVGTSGLQETQYF,TGTGCCAGCAGCCCCTGGGTTGGGACTAGCGGATTACAAGAGACCCAGTACTTC
many,TRBJ2-5,TRBV7-2,NA,CASSLEDSEETQYF,TGTGCCAGCAGCTTAGAGGACAGCGAAGAGACCCAGTACTTC
many,TRBJ1-2,TRBV5-1,NA,CASSSWDLQGYGYTF,TGCGCCAGCAGCTCATGGGACCTCCAAGGATATGGCTACACCTTC